The 15 T cell receptor beta chains below were found in one sample sequenced in a study of blood T cell repertoires in COVID-19. Assay used: immunoSEQ multiplex PCR; TCRdb lists only in-frame clones, some missing. The data contain some 110,000 clones, 70% to 80% of them singletons. The sample consisted of peripheral blood. These receptors originate from an older man with COVID-19, enrolled during active disease.

The chain has TRBV6-4 and TRBJ2-1; D gene uncertain. The V end lost 2 bases, the J end lost 5 bases, and 10 bases lay between the germline ends. This CDR3 contains 14 residues. Per the germline V gene, CDR1 is MRHNA and CDR2 is SNTAGT. As DNA, the CDR3 is TGTGCCAGCAGTGACCACTTAGCCCACAATGAGCAGTTCTTC. Its protein product is CASSDHLAHNEQFF.

The V and J genes are TRBV12-3 or TRBV12-4 and TRBJ1-1; D call uncertain. Trimming left V 3 bases short and J 3 bases short, with 8 bases between. The CDR3 spans 13 residues. The CDR3 region is CASSLNGHTEAFF. The CDR3 nucleotides read TGTGCCAGCAGTTTGAACGGTCACACTGAAGCTTTCTTT.

This clone has just a few counts. The chain has TRBV7-6 and TRBJ2-5, with a weak D call TRBD1 (8 bases). Trimming removed 4 bases at V and 2 bases at J, with 17 bases between. The CDR3 spans 16 residues. Germline CDR1 and CDR2: SGHVS and FNYEAQ. The chain's CDR3 is CASSWGGTGSQETQYF. The DNA of the CDR3 is TGTGCCAGCAGCTGGGGGGGGACAGGAAGTCAAGAGACCCAGTACTTC.

The V call is TRBV11-1, the J call TRBJ2-3; D uncertain. The CDR3 runs to 14 residues. Germline V CDR1 and CDR2: SGHAT, FQDESV (reference sequence). Trimming cost V 1 base and J 0 bases, with 5 bases left between them. The CDR3 region is CASSLGTSTDTQYF. The CDR3 DNA follows: TGTGCCAGCAGCTTAGGAACTAGCACAGATACGCAGTATTTT.

The gene calls are TRBV7-5 and TRBJ2-1; no check of the table's D call, TRBD2, against the DNA was made. TRBV7-5 counts as a pseudogene. This CDR3 has 13 residues. The DNA for the CDR3 is TGTGCCAGAAGCTTAACTAGCGGGAGGTGGGGGTTCTTC. This translates into CARSLTSGRWGFF.

This clone was counted a single time. V usage is TRBV10-3 and J usage is TRBJ2-7; 16 bases agree with TRBD2. V trimming: 6 bases; J trimming: 3 bases; junction bases outside the gene matches: 2. The CDR3 spans 15 residues. Looked up from germline, CDR1 is ENHRY and CDR2 is SYGVKD. CDR3 protein: CAIRGTSGRDYEQYF. Here the CDR3 DNA reads TGTGCCATCAGGGGGACTAGCGGGAGGGACTACGAGCAGTACTTC.

The chain uses TRBV28 and TRBJ2-7, with D possibly TRBD2 on 5 matching bases. Trimming pared 3 bases from V and 5 bases from J, leaving 17 bases between. This CDR3 contains 15 residues. Germline assignment: CDR1 MDHEN and CDR2 SYDVKM. This CDR3 is CASSFRGSGWDEQYF. The CDR3 DNA follows: TGTGCCAGCAGTTTCCGAGGGTCGGGTTGGGACGAGCAGTACTTC.

V usage is TRBV5-1 and J usage is TRBJ1-4; tentative D call: TRBD1 (5 bases). In germline, CDR1 is SGHRS, CDR2 YFSETQ. The CDR3 is made up of 19 amino acids. Trimming removed 0 bases at V and 0 bases at J, with 18 bases between. CDR3 bases: TGCGCCAGCAGCTTGGGCAGAGTCACAGGCTATGCAACTAATGAAAAACTGTTTTTT. This encodes CASSLGRVTGYATNEKLFF.

The chain recombines TRBV18 with TRBJ2-2, with 12 nucleotides matching TRBD1. V gave up 0 bases and J gave up 4 bases; unmatched junction bases: 3. Germline V lookup: CDR1 KGHSH, CDR2 LQKENI. The CDR3 is made up of 17 amino acids. The CDR3 is CASSPPGQGAPTGELFF. The CDR3 bases are TGTGCCAGCTCACCACCGGGACAGGGGGCGCCCACCGGGGAGCTGTTTTTT.

J is TRBJ1-1 and V is TRBV28; no clear D. This CDR3 comprises 14 residues. CDR1 MDHEN and CDR2 SYDVKM come from the germline V gene. V was trimmed by 1 base and J by 1 base, leaving 7 bases between them. CDR3 protein: CASSLFGENTEAFF. In DNA, the CDR3 is TGTGCCAGCAGTTTATTCGGGGAGAACACTGAAGCTTTCTTT.

This clone was seen only once. The rearrangement joins TRBV25-1 to TRBJ1-2; TRBD1 matches at 11 bases. Trimming at V came to 7 bases and at J to 7 bases, leaving 11 bases not matched to a gene. Germline assignment: CDR1 MGHDK and CDR2 SYGVNS. The length of the CDR3 is 15 residues. The CDR3, as DNA: TGTGCCAGCAAACCCTCCGGACAGGGGGCGGGTGGCTACACCTTC. This translates into CASKPSGQGAGGYTF.

This clone was counted between two and nine times. J is TRBJ1-5 and V is TRBV28, with D unresolved. The germline V gene has CDR1 MDHEN and CDR2 SYDVKM. Trimming removed 4 bases at V and 7 bases at J, with 8 bases between. CDR3 length equals 12 residues. CDR3 sequence (DNA): TGTGCCAGCAGTTCCGTAGAACAGCCCCAGCATTTT. Translating it yields CASSSVEQPQHF.

This chain uses TRBV19 with TRBJ2-1; 13 bases agree with TRBD2. The CDR3 length is 14 residues. V shed 5 bases, J shed 8 bases, and the junction held 3 bases outside the gene matches. CDR1 is LNHDA, CDR2 SQIVND, per germline (reference sequence). CDR3 sequence: CASSLTSGRYEQFF. CDR3 nucleotide sequence: TGTGCCAGTAGTCTGACTAGCGGGAGGTATGAGCAGTTCTTC.

The V call is TRBV24-1, the J call TRBJ2-6; possible D gene TRBD1, 5 bases. Looked up from germline, CDR1 is KGHDR and CDR2 is SFDVKD. Deletions cut 3 bases from V and 0 bases from J, with 20 bases between. CDR3 size: 20 residues. The CDR3 loop is CATSDPRVGPRSSGANVLTF. The CDR3 region has the DNA TGTGCCACCAGTGATCCCAGGGTGGGGCCGAGATCCTCTGGGGCCAACGTCCTGACTTTC.

The chain has TRBV5-1 and TRBJ1-5; D is uncertain. This CDR3 has 14 residues. Germline-derived CDR1 and CDR2 are SGHRS and YFSETQ. V gave up 4 bases and J gave up 5 bases, with 13 bases separating them. The CDR3 DNA reads as TGCGCCAGCAGCGGAGGAAATGGAGATCAGCCCCAGCATTTT. Encoded protein: CASSGGNGDQPQHF. Filled out from reference TRBV5-1 and TRBJ1-5, the complete variable domain reads KAGVTQTPRYLIKTRGQQVTLSCSPISGHRSVSWYQQTPGQGLQFLFEYFSETQRNKGNFPGRFSGRQFSNSRSEMNVSTLELGDSALYLCASSGGNGDQPQHFGDGTRLSIL.